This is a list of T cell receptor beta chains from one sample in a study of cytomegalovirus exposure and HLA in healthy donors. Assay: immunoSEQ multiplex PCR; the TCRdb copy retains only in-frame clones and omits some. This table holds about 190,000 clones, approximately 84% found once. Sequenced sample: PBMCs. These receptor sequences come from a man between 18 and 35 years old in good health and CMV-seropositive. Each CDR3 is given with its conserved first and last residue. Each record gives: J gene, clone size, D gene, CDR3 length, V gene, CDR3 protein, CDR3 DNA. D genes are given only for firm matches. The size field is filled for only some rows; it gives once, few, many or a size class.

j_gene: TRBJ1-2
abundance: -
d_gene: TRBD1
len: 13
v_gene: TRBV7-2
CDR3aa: CASSSTGGYGYTF
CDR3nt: TGTGCCAGCAGCTCGACAGGGGGCTATGGCTACACCTTC

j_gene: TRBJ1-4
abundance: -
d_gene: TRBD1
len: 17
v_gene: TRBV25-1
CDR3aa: CASSDPPRQGINEKLFF
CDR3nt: TGTGCCAGCAGTGATCCCCCTCGACAGGGGATTAATGAAAAACTGTTTTTT

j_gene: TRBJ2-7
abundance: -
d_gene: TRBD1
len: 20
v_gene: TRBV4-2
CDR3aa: CASSQDTRAGRGQGKNEQYF
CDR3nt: TGTGCCAGCAGCCAAGATACGCGGGCGGGCCGCGGACAGGGGAAGAACGAGCAGTACTTC

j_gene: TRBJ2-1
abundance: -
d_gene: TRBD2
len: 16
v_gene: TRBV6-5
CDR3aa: CASSYSPSGHGNEQFF
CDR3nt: TGTGCCAGCAGTTACTCCCCTAGCGGGCACGGCAATGAGCAGTTCTTC

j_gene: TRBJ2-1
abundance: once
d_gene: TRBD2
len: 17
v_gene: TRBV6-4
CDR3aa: CASSTQRLAGGTYEQFF
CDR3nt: TGTGCCAGCAGCACACAAAGACTAGCGGGAGGGACGTATGAGCAGTTCTTC

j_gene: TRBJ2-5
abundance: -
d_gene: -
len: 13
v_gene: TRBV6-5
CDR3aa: CASTSGGQFTQYF
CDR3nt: TGTGCCAGCACATCCGGGGGGCAATTTACCCAGTACTTC

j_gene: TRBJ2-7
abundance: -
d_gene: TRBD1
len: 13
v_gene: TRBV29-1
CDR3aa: CSVGAGGPYEQYF
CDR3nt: TGCAGCGTTGGAGCAGGGGGTCCCTACGAGCAGTACTTC

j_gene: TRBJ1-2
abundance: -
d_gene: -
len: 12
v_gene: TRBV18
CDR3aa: CASSGKNYGYTF
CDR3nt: TGTGCCAGCTCAGGCAAAAACTATGGCTACACCTTC

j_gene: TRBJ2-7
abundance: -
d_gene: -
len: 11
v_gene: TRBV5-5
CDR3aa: CASSLTYEQYF
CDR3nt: TGTGCCAGCAGCTTGACTTACGAGCAGTACTTC

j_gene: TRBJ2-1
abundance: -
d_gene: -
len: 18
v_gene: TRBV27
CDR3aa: CASSLSWRGLLRDNEQFF
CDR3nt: TGTGCCAGCAGTTTATCTTGGCGGGGCCTGCTTCGGGACAATGAGCAGTTCTTC

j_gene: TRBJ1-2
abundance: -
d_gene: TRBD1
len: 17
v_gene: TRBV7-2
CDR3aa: CASSLDVGQGTGDGYTF
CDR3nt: TGTGCCAGCAGCTTAGATGTGGGACAGGGGACCGGGGATGGCTACACCTTC

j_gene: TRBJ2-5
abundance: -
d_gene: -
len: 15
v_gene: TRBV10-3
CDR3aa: CAISESTGGLETQYF
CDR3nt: TGTGCCATCAGTGAGTCGACAGGCGGGCTTGAGACCCAGTACTTC

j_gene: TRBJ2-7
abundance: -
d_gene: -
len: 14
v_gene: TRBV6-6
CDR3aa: CASRARTASYEQYF
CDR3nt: TGTGCCAGCAGGGCACGGACAGCTTCCTACGAGCAGTACTTC

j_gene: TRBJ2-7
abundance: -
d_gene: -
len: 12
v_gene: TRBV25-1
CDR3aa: CASSDSSYEQYF
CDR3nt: TGTGCCAGCAGTGATTCTTCCTACGAGCAGTACTTC

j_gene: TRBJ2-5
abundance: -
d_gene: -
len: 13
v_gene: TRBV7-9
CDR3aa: CASSLGGQETQYF
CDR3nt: TGTGCCAGCAGCTTAGGGGGGCAGGAGACCCAGTACTTC

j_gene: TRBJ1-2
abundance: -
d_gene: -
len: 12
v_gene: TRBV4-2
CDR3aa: CASSPYNYGYTF
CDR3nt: TGTGCCAGCAGCCCCTATAACTATGGCTACACCTTC

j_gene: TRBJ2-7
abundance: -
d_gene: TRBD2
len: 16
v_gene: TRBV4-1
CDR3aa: CASSPRGSGDTYEQYF
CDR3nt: TGCGCCAGCAGCCCTCGGGGTAGCGGGGATACCTACGAGCAGTACTTC

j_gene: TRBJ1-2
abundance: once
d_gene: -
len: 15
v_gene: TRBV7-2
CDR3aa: CASSLRGKIDYGYTF
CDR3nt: TGTGCCAGCAGCTTACGAGGGAAGATTGACTATGGCTACACCTTC

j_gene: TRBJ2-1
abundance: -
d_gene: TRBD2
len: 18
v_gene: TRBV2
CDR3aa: CASRFLTLTSGSYNEQFF
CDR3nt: TGTGCCAGCAGATTCCTGACGCTGACTAGCGGGAGCTACAATGAGCAGTTCTTC

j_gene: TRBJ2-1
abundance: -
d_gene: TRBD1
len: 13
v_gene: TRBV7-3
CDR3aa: CASSSTDDREKFF
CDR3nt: TGTGCCAGCAGCTCGACCGACGACAGGGAAAAGTTCTTC

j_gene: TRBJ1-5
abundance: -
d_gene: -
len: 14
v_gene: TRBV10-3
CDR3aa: CAISGQGSDQPQHF
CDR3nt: TGTGCCATCAGTGGGCAGGGAAGTGATCAGCCCCAGCATTTT

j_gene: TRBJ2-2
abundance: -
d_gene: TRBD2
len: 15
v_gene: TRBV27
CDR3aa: CASSFSGTNTGELFF
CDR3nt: TGTGCCAGCAGTTTTAGCGGGACGAACACCGGGGAGCTGTTTTTT